This T cell receptor beta chain was identified in a study of control samples from healthy donors and cancer patients. V was trimmed by 0 bases and J by 2 bases, leaving 12 bases between them. CDR1 is SGHNT, CDR2 YYREEE, per germline (reference sequence). This CDR3 comprises 16 residues. TCRdb's copy holds only in-frame clones and misses some; the assay was immunoSEQ multiplex PCR. The table has some 170,000 clones, about 95% seen once; the top ten hold approximately 15%. The clonotype was recovered from a man between 60 and 75 years old with colorectal cancer. The sequenced sample was PBMCs. V gene TRBV5-4 combines with J gene TRBJ1-3; D might be TRBD1 (5 bases). The CDR3 loop reads CASSLGPGGAGNTIYF. In nucleotides, the CDR3 is TGTGCCAGCAGCTTGGGACCCGGGGGGGCTGGAAACACCATATATTTT.